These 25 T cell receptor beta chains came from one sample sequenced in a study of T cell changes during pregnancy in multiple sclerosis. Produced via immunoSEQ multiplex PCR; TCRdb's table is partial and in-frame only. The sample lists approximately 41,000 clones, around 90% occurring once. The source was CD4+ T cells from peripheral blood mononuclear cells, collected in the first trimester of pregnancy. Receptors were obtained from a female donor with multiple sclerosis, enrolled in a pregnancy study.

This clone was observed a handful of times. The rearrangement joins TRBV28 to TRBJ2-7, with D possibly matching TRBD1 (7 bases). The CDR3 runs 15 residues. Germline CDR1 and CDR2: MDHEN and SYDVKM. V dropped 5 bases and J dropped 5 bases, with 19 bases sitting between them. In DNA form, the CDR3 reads TGTGCCAGCAGTAAGCTGACAGGGACTCGGCACGAGCAGTACTTC. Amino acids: CASSKLTGTRHEQYF.

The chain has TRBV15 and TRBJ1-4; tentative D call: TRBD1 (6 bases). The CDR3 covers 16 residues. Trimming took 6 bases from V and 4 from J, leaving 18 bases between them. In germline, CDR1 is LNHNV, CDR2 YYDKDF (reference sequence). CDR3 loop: CATSLAQTGRNEKLFF. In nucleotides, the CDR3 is TGTGCCACCAGTCTAGCCCAGACAGGCCGTAATGAAAAACTGTTTTTT.

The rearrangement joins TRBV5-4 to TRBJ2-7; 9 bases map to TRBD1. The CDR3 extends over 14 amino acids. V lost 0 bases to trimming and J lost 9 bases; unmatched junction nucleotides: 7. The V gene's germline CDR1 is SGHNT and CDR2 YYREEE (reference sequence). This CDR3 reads CASSLDRGPPGQYF. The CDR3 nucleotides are TGTGCCAGCAGCTTGGACAGGGGGCCGCCGGGGCAGTACTTC.

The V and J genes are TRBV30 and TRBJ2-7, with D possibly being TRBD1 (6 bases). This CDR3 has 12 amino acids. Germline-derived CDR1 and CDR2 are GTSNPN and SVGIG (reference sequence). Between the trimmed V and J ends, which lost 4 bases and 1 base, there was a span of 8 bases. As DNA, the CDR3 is TGTGCCTGGAAAGGACAGTCCTACGAGCAGTACTTC. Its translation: CAWKGQSYEQYF. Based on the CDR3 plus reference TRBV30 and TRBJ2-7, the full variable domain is SQTIHQWPATLVQPVGSPLSLECTVEGTSNPNLYWYRQAAGRGLQLLFYSVGIGQISSEVPQNLSASRPQDRQFILSSKKLLLSDSGFYLCAWKGQSYEQYFGPGTRLTVT.

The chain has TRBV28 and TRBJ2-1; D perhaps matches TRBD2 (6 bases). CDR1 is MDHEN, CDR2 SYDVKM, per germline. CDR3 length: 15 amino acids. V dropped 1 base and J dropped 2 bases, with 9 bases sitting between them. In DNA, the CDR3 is TGTGCCAGCAGTTTATTGGGCGGGGCCTACAATGAGCAGTTCTTC. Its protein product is CASSLLGGAYNEQFF.

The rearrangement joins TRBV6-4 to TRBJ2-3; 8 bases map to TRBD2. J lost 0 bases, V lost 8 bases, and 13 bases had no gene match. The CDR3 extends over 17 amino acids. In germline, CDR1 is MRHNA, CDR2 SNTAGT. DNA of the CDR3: TGTGCCAGCTGTCGGGCTAGCGGGCCCCAAAGCACAGATACGCAGTATTTT. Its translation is CASCRASGPQSTDTQYF.

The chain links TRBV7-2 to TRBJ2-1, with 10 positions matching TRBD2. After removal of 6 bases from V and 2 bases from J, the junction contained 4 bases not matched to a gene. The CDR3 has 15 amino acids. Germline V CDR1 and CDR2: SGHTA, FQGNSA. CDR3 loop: CASSPSGRAYNEQFF. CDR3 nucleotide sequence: TGTGCCAGCAGTCCCAGCGGGAGGGCCTACAATGAGCAGTTCTTC.

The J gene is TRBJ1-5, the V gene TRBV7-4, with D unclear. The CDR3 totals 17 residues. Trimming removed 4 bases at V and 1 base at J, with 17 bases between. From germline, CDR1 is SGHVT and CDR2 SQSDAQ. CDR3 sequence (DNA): TGTGCCAGCAGCTCAGTAGGGAGGGAGGCAAGCAATCAGCCCCAGCATTTT. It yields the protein CASSSVGREASNQPQHF.

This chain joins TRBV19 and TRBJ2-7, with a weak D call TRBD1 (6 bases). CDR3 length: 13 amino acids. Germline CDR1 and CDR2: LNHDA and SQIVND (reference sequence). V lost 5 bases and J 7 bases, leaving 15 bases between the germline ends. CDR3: CASSLGHTSEQYF. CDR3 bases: TGTGCCAGTAGTTTGGGACATACGAGTGAGCAGTACTTC. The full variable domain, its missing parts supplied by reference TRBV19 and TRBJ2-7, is DGGITQSPKYLFRKEGQNVTLSCEQNLNHDAMYWYRQDPGQGLRLIYYSQIVNDFQKGDIAEGYSVSREKKESFPLTVTSAQKNPTAFYLCASSLGHTSEQYFGPGTRLTVT.

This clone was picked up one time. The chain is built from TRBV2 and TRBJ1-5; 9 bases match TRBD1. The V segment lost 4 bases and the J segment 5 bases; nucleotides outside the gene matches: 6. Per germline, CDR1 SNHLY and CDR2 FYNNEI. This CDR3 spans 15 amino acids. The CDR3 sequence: CASSALGQGHQPQHF. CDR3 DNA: TGTGCCAGCAGTGCTTTGGGACAGGGTCATCAGCCCCAGCATTTT.

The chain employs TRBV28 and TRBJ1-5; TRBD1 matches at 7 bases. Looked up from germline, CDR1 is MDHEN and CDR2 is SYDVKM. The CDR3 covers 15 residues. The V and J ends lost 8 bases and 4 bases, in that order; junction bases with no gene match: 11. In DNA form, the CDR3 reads TGTGCCAGCTTCAGGAAACAGGGGAAGAATCAGCCCCAGCATTTT. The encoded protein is CASFRKQGKNQPQHF.

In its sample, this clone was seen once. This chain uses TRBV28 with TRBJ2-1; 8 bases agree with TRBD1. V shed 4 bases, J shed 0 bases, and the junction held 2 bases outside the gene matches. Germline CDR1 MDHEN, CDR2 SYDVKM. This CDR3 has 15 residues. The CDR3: CASSWTGSSYNEQFF. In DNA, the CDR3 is TGTGCCAGCAGTTGGACAGGGAGCTCCTACAATGAGCAGTTCTTC.

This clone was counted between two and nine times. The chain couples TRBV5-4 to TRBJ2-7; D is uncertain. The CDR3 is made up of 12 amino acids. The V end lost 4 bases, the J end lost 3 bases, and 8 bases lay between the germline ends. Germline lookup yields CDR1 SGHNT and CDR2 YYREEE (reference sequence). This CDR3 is CASSDDFYEQYF. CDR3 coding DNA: TGTGCCAGCAGCGACGACTTCTACGAGCAGTACTTC.

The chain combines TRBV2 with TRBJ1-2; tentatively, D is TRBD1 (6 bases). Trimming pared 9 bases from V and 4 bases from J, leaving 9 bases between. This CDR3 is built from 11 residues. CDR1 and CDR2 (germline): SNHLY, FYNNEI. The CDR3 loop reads CARQGGYGYTF. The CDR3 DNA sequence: TGTGCCAGACAGGGCGGCTATGGCTACACCTTC.

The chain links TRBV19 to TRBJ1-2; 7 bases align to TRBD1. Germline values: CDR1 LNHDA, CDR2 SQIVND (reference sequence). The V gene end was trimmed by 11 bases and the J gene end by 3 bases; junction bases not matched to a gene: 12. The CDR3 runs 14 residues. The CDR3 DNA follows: TGTGCCGCCCGAAAGGAGGGGGCTGACTATGGCTACACCTTC. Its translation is CAARKEGADYGYTF.

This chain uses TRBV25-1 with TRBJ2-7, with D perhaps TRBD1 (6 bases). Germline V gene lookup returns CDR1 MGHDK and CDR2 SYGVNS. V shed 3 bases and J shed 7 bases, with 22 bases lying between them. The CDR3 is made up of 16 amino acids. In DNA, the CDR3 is TGTGCCAGCAGTGACCCATCGGGACACTCCCGTTGGGAGCAGTACTTC. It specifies CASSDPSGHSRWEQYF.

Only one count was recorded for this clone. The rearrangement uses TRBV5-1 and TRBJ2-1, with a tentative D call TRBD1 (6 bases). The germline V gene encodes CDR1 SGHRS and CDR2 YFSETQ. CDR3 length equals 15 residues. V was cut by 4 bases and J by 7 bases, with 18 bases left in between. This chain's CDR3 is CASSPTGTNGNEQFF. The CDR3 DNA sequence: TGCGCCAGCAGCCCGACCGGGACAAACGGGAATGAGCAGTTCTTC. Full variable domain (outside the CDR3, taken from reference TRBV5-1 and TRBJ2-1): KAGVTQTPRYLIKTRGQQVTLSCSPISGHRSVSWYQQTPGQGLQFLFEYFSETQRNKGNFPGRFSGRQFSNSRSEMNVSTLELGDSALYLCASSPTGTNGNEQFFGPGTRLTVL.

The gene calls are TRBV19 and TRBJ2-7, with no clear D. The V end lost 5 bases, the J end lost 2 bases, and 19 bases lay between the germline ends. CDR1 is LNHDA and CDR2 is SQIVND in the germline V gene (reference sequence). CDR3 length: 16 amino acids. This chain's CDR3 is CASSLTSPLATYEQYF. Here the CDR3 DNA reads TGTGCCAGTAGTCTAACCTCACCATTAGCTACCTACGAGCAGTACTTC.

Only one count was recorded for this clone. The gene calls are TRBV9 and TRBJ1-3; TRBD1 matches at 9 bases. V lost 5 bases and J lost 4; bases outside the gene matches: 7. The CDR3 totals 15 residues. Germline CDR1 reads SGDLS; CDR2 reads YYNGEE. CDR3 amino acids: CASRNGQGKGNTIYF. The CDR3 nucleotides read TGTGCCAGCAGGAATGGACAGGGGAAAGGAAACACCATATATTTT.

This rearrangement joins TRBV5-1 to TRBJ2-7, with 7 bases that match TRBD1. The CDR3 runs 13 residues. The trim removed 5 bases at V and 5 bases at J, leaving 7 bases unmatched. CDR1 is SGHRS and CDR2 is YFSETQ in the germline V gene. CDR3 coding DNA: TGCGCCAGCAGACGAGACAGGGTCGACGAGCAGTACTTC. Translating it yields CASRRDRVDEQYF.

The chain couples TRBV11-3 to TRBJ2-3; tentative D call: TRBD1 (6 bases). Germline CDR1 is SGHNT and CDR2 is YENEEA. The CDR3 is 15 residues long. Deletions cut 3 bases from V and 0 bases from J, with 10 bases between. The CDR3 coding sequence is TGTGCCAGCAGCTTCGACGGGACAAGCACAGATACGCAGTATTTT. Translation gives CASSFDGTSTDTQYF.

The DNA for the CDR3 is TGTGCCAGCAGCCGGGGGGACACCGCCTACGAGCAGTACTTC. This sequence encodes CASSRGDTAYEQYF. The chain recombines TRBV11-2 with TRBJ2-7; D may be TRBD2 (7 bases). The length of the CDR3 is 14 residues. V gave up 5 bases and J gave up 2 bases, with 13 bases separating them. The germline V gene encodes CDR1 SGHAT and CDR2 FQNNGV.

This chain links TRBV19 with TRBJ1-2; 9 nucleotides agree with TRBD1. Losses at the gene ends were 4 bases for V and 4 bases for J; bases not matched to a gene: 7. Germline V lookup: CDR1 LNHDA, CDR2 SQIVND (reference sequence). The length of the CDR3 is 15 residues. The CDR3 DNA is TGTGCCAGTAGTACCCCTACAGGGGGCTTCTATGGCTACACCTTC. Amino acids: CASSTPTGGFYGYTF.

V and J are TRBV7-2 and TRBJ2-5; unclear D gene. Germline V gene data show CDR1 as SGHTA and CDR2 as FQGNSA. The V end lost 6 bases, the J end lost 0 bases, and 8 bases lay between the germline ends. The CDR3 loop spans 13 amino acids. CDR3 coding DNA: TGTGCCAGCAGTGGAGCTAACCAAGAGACCCAGTACTTC. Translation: CASSGANQETQYF.

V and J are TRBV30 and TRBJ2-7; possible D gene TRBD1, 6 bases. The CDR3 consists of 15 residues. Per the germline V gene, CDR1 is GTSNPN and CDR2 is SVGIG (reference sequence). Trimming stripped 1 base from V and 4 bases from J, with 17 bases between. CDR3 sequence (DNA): TGTGCCTGGAGTGCTACAGGGAGCCGCCGTTACGAGCAGTACTTC. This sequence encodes CAWSATGSRRYEQYF. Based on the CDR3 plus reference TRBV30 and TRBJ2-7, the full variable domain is SQTIHQWPATLVQPVGSPLSLECTVEGTSNPNLYWYRQAAGRGLQLLFYSVGIGQISSEVPQNLSASRPQDRQFILSSKKLLLSDSGFYLCAWSATGSRRYEQYFGPGTRLTVT.